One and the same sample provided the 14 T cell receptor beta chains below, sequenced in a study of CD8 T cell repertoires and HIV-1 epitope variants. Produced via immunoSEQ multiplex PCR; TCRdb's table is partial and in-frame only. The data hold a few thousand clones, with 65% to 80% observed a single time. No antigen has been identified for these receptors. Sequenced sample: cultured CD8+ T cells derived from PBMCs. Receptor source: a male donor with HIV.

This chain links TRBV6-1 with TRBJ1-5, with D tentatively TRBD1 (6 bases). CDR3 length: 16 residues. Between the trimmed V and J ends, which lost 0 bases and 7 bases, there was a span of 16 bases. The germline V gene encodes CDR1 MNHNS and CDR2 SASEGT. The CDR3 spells CASSEALPGQRQPQHF. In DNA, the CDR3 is TGTGCCAGCAGTGAAGCGCTTCCCGGACAGCGACAGCCCCAGCATTTT.

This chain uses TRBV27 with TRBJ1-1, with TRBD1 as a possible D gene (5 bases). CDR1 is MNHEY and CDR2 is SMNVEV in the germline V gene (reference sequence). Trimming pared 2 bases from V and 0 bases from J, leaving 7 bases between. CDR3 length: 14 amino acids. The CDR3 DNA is TGTGCCAGCAGTTTAAAGGGACTGAACACTGAAGCTTTCTTT. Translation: CASSLKGLNTEAFF.

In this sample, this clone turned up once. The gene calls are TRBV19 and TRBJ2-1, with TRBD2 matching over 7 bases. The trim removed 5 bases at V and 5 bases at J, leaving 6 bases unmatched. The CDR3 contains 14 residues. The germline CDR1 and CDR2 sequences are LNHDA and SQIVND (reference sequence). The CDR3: CASSSSGLHNEQFF. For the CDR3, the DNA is TGTGCCAGTAGTTCCTCGGGACTACACAATGAGCAGTTCTTC.

The CDR3 DNA reads TGTGCCAGCAGCGCGGGACCGCCTAGCTACACCTTC. Its translation is CASSAGPPSYTF. The chain employs TRBV5-6 and TRBJ1-2; perhaps TRBD1 as D (5 bases). V lost 4 bases, J lost 9 bases, and 13 bases lay in between. In germline, CDR1 is SGHDT, CDR2 YYEEEE. This CDR3 spans 12 amino acids.

The CDR3 DNA follows: TGCAGCGTTGAAGGCCTCCGGGCTCTGGATACGCAGTATTTT. Its translation: CSVEGLRALDTQYF. The chain links TRBV29-1 to TRBJ2-3; D is ambiguous. This CDR3 comprises 14 residues. Germline CDR1 reads SQVTM; CDR2 reads ANQGSEA. Trimming pared 1 base from V and 6 bases from J, leaving 14 bases between.

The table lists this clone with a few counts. The CDR3: CASSQDPAGMTYEQYF. The CDR3 DNA reads as TGCGCCAGCAGCCAAGATCCCGCAGGGATGACCTACGAGCAGTACTTC. This chain uses TRBV4-1 with TRBJ2-7; possible D gene TRBD1, 5 bases. Germline lookup yields CDR1 MGHRA and CDR2 YSYEKL. The ends were cut back, 0 bases at V and 2 bases at J, with 14 bases in the middle. This CDR3 comprises 16 residues.

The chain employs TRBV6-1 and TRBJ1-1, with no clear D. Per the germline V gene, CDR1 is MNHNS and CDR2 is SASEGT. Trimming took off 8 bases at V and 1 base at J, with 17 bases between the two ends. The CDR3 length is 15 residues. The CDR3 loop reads CASEAVPTRNTEAFF. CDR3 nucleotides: TGTGCCAGCGAGGCCGTCCCCACCAGGAACACTGAAGCTTTCTTT.

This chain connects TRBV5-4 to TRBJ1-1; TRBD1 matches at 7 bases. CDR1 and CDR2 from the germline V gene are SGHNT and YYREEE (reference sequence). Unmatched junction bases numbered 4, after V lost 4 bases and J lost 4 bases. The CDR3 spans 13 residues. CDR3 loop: CASSQQGGTEAFF. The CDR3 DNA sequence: TGTGCCAGCAGCCAGCAGGGGGGCACTGAAGCTTTCTTT. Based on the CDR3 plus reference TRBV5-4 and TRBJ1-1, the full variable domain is ETGVTQSPTHLIKTRGQQVTLRCSSQSGHNTVSWYQQALGQGPQFIFQYYREEENGRGNFPPRFSGLQFPNYSSELNVNALELDDSALYLCASSQQGGTEAFFGQGTRLTVV.

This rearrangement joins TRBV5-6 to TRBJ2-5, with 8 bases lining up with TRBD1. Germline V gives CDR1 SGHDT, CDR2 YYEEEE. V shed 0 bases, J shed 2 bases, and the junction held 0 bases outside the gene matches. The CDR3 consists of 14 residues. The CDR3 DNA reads TGTGCCAGCAGCTTGGACAGGGGGCAAGAGACCCAGTACTTC. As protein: CASSLDRGQETQYF.

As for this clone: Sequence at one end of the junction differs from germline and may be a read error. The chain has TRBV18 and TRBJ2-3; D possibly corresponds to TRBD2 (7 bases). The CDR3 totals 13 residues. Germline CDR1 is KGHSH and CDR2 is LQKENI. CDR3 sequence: CAGSRGAADTQYF. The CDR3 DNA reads TGTGCCGGCTCTCGGGGGGCGGCAGATACGCAGTATTTT.

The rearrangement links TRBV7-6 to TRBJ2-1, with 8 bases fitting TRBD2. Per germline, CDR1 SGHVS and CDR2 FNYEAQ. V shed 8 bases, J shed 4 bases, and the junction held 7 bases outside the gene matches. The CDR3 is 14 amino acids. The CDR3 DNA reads TGTGCCAGCGACCGGGGGGGGGATTACAATGAGCAGTTCTTC. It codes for CASDRGGDYNEQFF.

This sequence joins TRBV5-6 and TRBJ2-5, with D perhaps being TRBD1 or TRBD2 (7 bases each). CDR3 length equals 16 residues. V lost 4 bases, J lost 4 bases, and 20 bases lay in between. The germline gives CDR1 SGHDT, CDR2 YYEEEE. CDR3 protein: CASSPIQTGRGETQYF. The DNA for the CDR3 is TGTGCCAGCAGCCCGATCCAGACAGGGAGGGGAGAGACCCAGTACTTC.

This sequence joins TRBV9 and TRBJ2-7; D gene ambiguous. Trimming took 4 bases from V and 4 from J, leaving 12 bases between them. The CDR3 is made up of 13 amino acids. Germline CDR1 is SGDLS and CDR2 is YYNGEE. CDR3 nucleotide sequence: TGTGCCAGCAGCTTAGATCTGGGATACGAGCAGTACTTC. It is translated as CASSLDLGYEQYF.

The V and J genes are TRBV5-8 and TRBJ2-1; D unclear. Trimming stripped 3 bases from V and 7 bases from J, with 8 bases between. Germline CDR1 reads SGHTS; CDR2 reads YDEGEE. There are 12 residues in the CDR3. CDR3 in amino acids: CASSSRPNEQFF. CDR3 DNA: TGTGCCAGCAGCTCCAGACCGAATGAGCAGTTCTTC.